These 22 T cell receptor beta chains originate from one sample sequenced in a study of blood T cell repertoires in COVID-19. Libraries were prepared by immunoSEQ multiplex PCR; TCRdb keeps only in-frame clonotypes and omits some of them. The profile shows 250,000 to 300,000 clones, about 88% of them singletons. The specimen sequenced was peripheral blood. The receptors derive from a woman in her twenties or thirties with COVID-19, enrolled during active disease.

The chain recombines TRBV19 with TRBJ1-1, with TRBD1 as a possible D gene (5 bases). Looked up from germline, CDR1 is LNHDA and CDR2 is SQIVND (reference sequence). The CDR3 totals 15 residues. Deletions cut 5 bases from V and 1 base from J, with 14 bases between. CDR3 sequence: CASSAYRSTNTEAFF. The CDR3 DNA sequence: TGTGCCAGTAGTGCATACAGGAGTACGAACACTGAAGCTTTCTTT.

CDR3 in DNA: TGTGCCAGCAGTCGCAAAACCCCCACCGGGACTAGCGTATACAATGAGCAGTTCTTC. It is translated as CASSRKTPTGTSVYNEQFF. The rearrangement joins TRBV27 to TRBJ2-1; 10 positions agree with TRBD2. Germline V gene sequence: CDR1 MNHEY, CDR2 SMNVEV (reference sequence). The ends lost 5 bases at V and 4 bases at J; junction bases unmatched: 17. CDR3 length: 19 amino acids.

J is TRBJ1-5 and V is TRBV9; no firm D call. The CDR3 runs to 13 residues. Trimming pared 0 bases from V and 9 bases from J, leaving 10 bases between. Germline V gene data show CDR1 as SGDLS and CDR2 as YYNGEE. CDR3 nucleotides: TGTGCCAGCAGCGTAGGAGCGGGGTCGCCCCAGCATTTT. It encodes CASSVGAGSPQHF.

The genes are TRBV27 and TRBJ1-6, with 8 bases identical to TRBD1. Losses at the gene ends were 5 bases for V and 6 bases for J; bases not matched to a gene: 3. The CDR3 loop spans 14 amino acids. Germline loops: CDR1 MNHEY, CDR2 SMNVEV (reference sequence). CDR3 sequence: CASSDTGGNSPLHF. The CDR3 DNA sequence: TGTGCCAGCAGTGACACAGGGGGTAATTCACCCCTCCACTTT.

V gene TRBV6-5 combines with J gene TRBJ1-6; TRBD1 might be the D (5 bases). CDR3 length: 13 residues. Trimming cost V 8 bases and J 7 bases, with 12 bases left between them. Germline V gives CDR1 MNHEY, CDR2 SVGAGI. The CDR3 reads CASRLGGNSPLHF. Here the CDR3 DNA reads TGTGCCAGCCGATTGGGGGGAAATTCACCCCTCCACTTT.

The genes are TRBV28 and TRBJ2-1; TRBD2 aligns across 7 bases. The CDR3 runs to 15 residues. The germline gives CDR1 MDHEN, CDR2 SYDVKM. V lost 2 bases, J lost 8 bases, and 9 bases stayed unmatched. As DNA, the CDR3 is TGTGCCAGCAGTTTAGGGAGCGGGACGTTCGATGAGCAGTTCTTC. It encodes CASSLGSGTFDEQFF.

The gene calls are TRBV7-2 and TRBJ1-2; D gene unclear. Trimming pared 5 bases from V and 0 bases from J, leaving 13 bases between. This CDR3 has 15 residues. Germline V gene lookup returns CDR1 SGHTA and CDR2 FQGNSA. In DNA form, the CDR3 reads TGTGCCAGCAGCGACGGGATCGTAGCTAACTATGGCTACACCTTC. It yields the protein CASSDGIVANYGYTF. The full variable domain, in which reference TRBV7-2 and TRBJ1-2 provide the parts outside the CDR3, is GAGVSQSPSNKVTEKGKDVELRCDPISGHTALYWYRQSLGQGLEFLIYFQGNSAPDKSGLPSDRFSAERTGGSVSTLTIQRTQQEDSAVYLCASSDGIVANYGYTFGSGTRLTVV.

This clone has just one count. V usage is TRBV29-1 and J usage is TRBJ2-7; 7 bases align to TRBD1. CDR1 is SQVTM, CDR2 ANQGSEA, per germline. This CDR3 is built from 15 residues. V shed 7 bases, J shed 2 bases, and the junction held 14 bases outside the gene matches. CDR3 amino acids: CSGLGARGTTYEQYF. CDR3 DNA: TGCAGCGGGCTGGGGGCCAGGGGGACGACCTACGAGCAGTACTTC.

The chain is built from TRBV6-6 and TRBJ2-1; 8 bases agree with TRBD1. The CDR3 spans 14 residues. Germline V gene lookup returns CDR1 MNHNY and CDR2 SVGAGI (reference sequence). V shed 6 bases and J 6 bases; nucleotides not matched to a gene: 7. The CDR3 reads CASREGQGLNEQFF. CDR3 bases: TGTGCCAGCAGGGAAGGACAGGGACTCAATGAGCAGTTCTTC.

The chain joins TRBV6-5 to TRBJ1-1; 7 nucleotides match TRBD1. The CDR3 has 13 amino acids. Germline V gene data show CDR1 as MNHEY and CDR2 as SVGAGI. V was clipped by 4 bases and J by 8 bases; unmatched bases: 7. The chain's CDR3 is CASSSTGVWEAFF. DNA of the CDR3: TGTGCCAGCAGTTCTACAGGGGTTTGGGAAGCTTTCTTT.

The chain couples TRBV5-4 to TRBJ2-6; TRBD1 might be the D (6 bases). The CDR3 sequence is 17 residues long. The ends were cut back, 2 bases at V and 1 base at J, with 13 bases in the middle. Per the germline V gene, CDR1 is SGHNT and CDR2 is YYREEE (reference sequence). The DNA for the CDR3 is TGTGCCAGCAGCTTCTGGGGCAGGGGTTCTGGGGCCAACGTCCTGACTTTC. This translates into CASSFWGRGSGANVLTF. Supplemented by reference TRBV5-4 and TRBJ2-6, the full variable domain reads ETGVTQSPTHLIKTRGQQVTLRCSSQSGHNTVSWYQQALGQGPQFIFQYYREEENGRGNFPPRFSGLQFPNYSSELNVNALELDDSALYLCASSFWGRGSGANVLTFGAGSRLTVL.

The chain carries TRBV6-5 and TRBJ1-1; no reliable D call. The germline V and J ends were trimmed by 6 bases and 0 bases, with 11 bases remaining between them. This CDR3 has 14 residues. CDR1 MNHEY and CDR2 SVGAGI come from the germline V gene. The CDR3: CASSKTYMNTEAFF. The CDR3 DNA reads as TGTGCCAGCAGCAAGACATATATGAACACTGAAGCTTTCTTT.

V usage is TRBV5-1 and J usage is TRBJ1-4; 7 positions match TRBD1. CDR1 is SGHRS and CDR2 is YFSETQ in the germline V gene. The V and J ends lost 5 bases and 0 bases, in that order; junction bases with no gene match: 1. The CDR3 covers 14 residues. The CDR3: CASRGQATNEKLFF. In nucleotides, the CDR3 is TGCGCCAGCAGAGGACAGGCAACTAATGAAAAACTGTTTTTT.

The V call is TRBV6-6, the J call TRBJ2-3; 8 nucleotides line up with TRBD1. Trimming removed 2 bases from V and 1 base from J; junction bases left unmatched: 5. The CDR3 has 16 amino acids. The germline CDR1 and CDR2 sequences are MNHNY and SVGAGI (reference sequence). The CDR3 sequence: CASSYRTGSGTDTQYF. CDR3 sequence (DNA): TGTGCCAGCAGTTACCGGACAGGGTCGGGCACAGATACGCAGTATTTT.

The V call is TRBV6-5, the J call TRBJ1-2; 8 bases fit TRBD1. Germline CDR1 is MNHEY and CDR2 is SVGAGI. The J segment lost 0 bases and the V segment lost 4 bases, leaving 4 bases of the junction unmatched. The CDR3 is 15 residues long. The CDR3 is CASSSPGQANYGYTF. The CDR3 coding sequence is TGTGCCAGCAGTTCGCCGGGACAGGCTAACTATGGCTACACCTTC.

This chain connects TRBV15 to TRBJ2-1, with 7 bases that match TRBD2. Germline V gene data show CDR1 as LNHNV and CDR2 as YYDKDF (reference sequence). This CDR3 region has 14 residues. V lost 1 base and J lost 6; bases outside the gene matches: 3. DNA of the CDR3: TGTGCCACCAGCAGAGGAGGGACTACCAATGAGCAGTTCTTC. Translating it yields CATSRGGTTNEQFF.

The CDR3 region has the DNA TGTGCCAGCAGTTACTCACCTAGGCAAAGCACAGATACGCAGTATTTT. The encoded protein is CASSYSPRQSTDTQYF. The chain employs TRBV6-6 and TRBJ2-3; D not resolved. Germline loops: CDR1 MNHNY, CDR2 SVGAGI (reference sequence). Trimming removed 0 bases from V and 0 bases from J, with 10 bases in between. The CDR3 consists of 16 residues.

This chain joins TRBV6-5 and TRBJ1-1; D uncertain. V was clipped by 5 bases and J by 1 base, with 8 bases between them. The CDR3 has 13 residues. In germline, CDR1 is MNHEY, CDR2 SVGAGI. The CDR3 DNA sequence: TGTGCCAGCAGTCAGCTAGGGAACACTGAAGCTTTCTTT. Amino acid sequence: CASSQLGNTEAFF.

CDR3: CASVGQGNTGELFF. CDR3 nucleotide sequence: TGTGCCAGTGTCGGACAGGGGAACACCGGGGAGCTGTTTTTT. The rearrangement links TRBV18 to TRBJ2-2, with 8 bases matching TRBD1. V gave up 9 bases and J gave up 1 base; unmatched junction bases: 4. In germline, CDR1 is KGHSH, CDR2 LQKENI. The CDR3 runs 14 residues. Using reference TRBV18 and TRBJ2-2 for the parts outside the CDR3, the full variable domain is NAGVMQNPRHLVRRRGQEARLRCSPMKGHSHVYWYRQLPEEGLKFMVYLQKENIIDESGMPKERFSAEFPKEGPSILRIQQVVRGDSAAYFCASVGQGNTGELFFGEGSRLTVL.

This chain links TRBV6-6 with TRBJ2-7; 8 bases map to TRBD1. The CDR3 has 12 residues. Germline CDR1 MNHNY, CDR2 SVGAGI (reference sequence). V was clipped by 6 bases and J by 6 bases; unmatched bases: 4. In nucleotides, the CDR3 is TGTGCCAGCAGCCCGGACAGGGCCGAGCAGTACTTC. Translation gives CASSPDRAEQYF.

In DNA, the CDR3 is TGTGCCAGCAGTCATCGACTAGCGGGACTAACTAGCTACGAGCAGTACTTC. It yields the protein CASSHRLAGLTSYEQYF. This chain links TRBV28 with TRBJ2-7; TRBD2 agrees at 11 bases. Germline values: CDR1 MDHEN, CDR2 SYDVKM. CDR3 size: 17 residues. V shed 5 bases, J shed 3 bases, and the junction held 12 bases outside the gene matches.

The V and J genes are TRBV6-2 or TRBV6-3 and TRBJ1-1; 9 bases match TRBD1. Germline V gene lookup returns CDR1 MNHEY and CDR2 SVGEGT. The CDR3 totals 18 residues. V trimming: 0 bases; J trimming: 1 base; junction bases outside the gene matches: 9. This CDR3 is CASSYSPRDREWNTEAFF. The CDR3 nucleotides read TGTGCCAGCAGTTACTCGCCCCGGGACAGGGAATGGAACACTGAAGCTTTCTTT.